The 24 T cell receptor beta chains reported below all come from one sample, sequenced in a study of T cell clonotyping in hematopoietic cell transplantation. Generated by immunoSEQ multiplex PCR, the TCRdb table keeps only in-frame clones and is missing some. The sample consists of around 17,000 clones, approximately 81% of them appearing once. This specimen consisted of PBMCs, obtained 100 days after allogeneic stem cell transplant. The origin of the receptors is a male patient aged 55-69 years who had an allogeneic stem cell transplant from a related donor, so the T cells may come from the graft donor. Some clones in this sample may be carry-over from other donors' samples.

The chain uses TRBV11-3 and TRBJ2-7; D uncertain. CDR1 is SGHNT and CDR2 is YENEEA in the germline V gene. Deletions cut 1 base from V and 6 bases from J, with 7 bases between. This CDR3 contains 12 residues. The CDR3 region has the DNA TGTGCCAGCAGCTTAGGGGCACCCGAGCAGTACTTC. This encodes CASSLGAPEQYF.

The chain carries TRBV27 and TRBJ2-7; 8 nucleotides agree with TRBD2. Germline values: CDR1 MNHEY, CDR2 SMNVEV (reference sequence). Losses at the gene ends were 6 bases for V and 5 bases for J; bases not matched to a gene: 9. This CDR3 has 14 residues. CDR3 DNA sequence: TGTGCCAGCAGAGCGGGAGCTAGTGCCAACGAGCAGTACTTC. Its translation is CASRAGASANEQYF.

This chain uses TRBV6-5 with TRBJ1-4; a weak D match, TRBD1 (5 bases). Trimming shortened V by 6 bases and J by 6 bases, and 17 bases separated the two germline ends. The CDR3 length is 15 residues. Germline V lookup: CDR1 MNHEY, CDR2 SVGAGI. CDR3 in amino acids: CASRKGSGVYEKLFF. The CDR3 DNA follows: TGTGCCAGCAGAAAGGGTTCGGGGGTTTATGAAAAACTGTTTTTT.

J is TRBJ2-2 and V is TRBV15, with 9 bases lining up with TRBD1. This CDR3 region has 15 residues. Germline CDR1 LNHNV, CDR2 YYDKDF (reference sequence). Trimming removed 5 bases from V and 3 bases from J; junction bases left unmatched: 4. CDR3 coding DNA: TGTGCCACCAGCTACCGGGACAGGGACACCGGGGAGCTGTTTTTT. This encodes CATSYRDRDTGELFF.

This chain connects TRBV4-2 to TRBJ2-5; 10 bases map to TRBD2. Per germline, CDR1 LGHNA and CDR2 YNFKEQ. The CDR3 has 19 amino acids. V lost 0 bases, J lost 7 bases, and 17 bases stayed unmatched. This CDR3 reads CASSQDSGVLAGGRGTQYF. The CDR3 DNA is TGTGCCAGCAGCCAAGATAGCGGAGTTTTAGCGGGGGGTAGGGGGACCCAGTACTTC.

The chain has TRBV6-1 and TRBJ2-3, with D possibly matching TRBD1 (5 bases). The CDR3 loop spans 13 amino acids. The germline gives CDR1 MNHNS, CDR2 SASEGT. Trimming took 8 bases from V and 1 from J, leaving 10 bases between them. CDR3 amino acids: CASHTGRTDTQYF. CDR3 DNA sequence: TGTGCCAGCCATACAGGCCGCACAGATACGCAGTATTTT.

The chain recombines TRBV7-3 with TRBJ2-1; 7 bases map to TRBD1. From germline, CDR1 is SGHTA and CDR2 FQGTGA. The CDR3 is 12 residues long. V lost 5 bases, J lost 8 bases, and 3 bases stayed unmatched. The CDR3 nucleotides read TGTGCCAGCAGCGCACAGGGGTATGAGCAGTTCTTC. Its translation: CASSAQGYEQFF. Filled out from reference TRBV7-3 and TRBJ2-1, the complete variable domain reads GAGVSQTPSNKVTEKGKYVELRCDPISGHTALYWYRQSLGQGPEFLIYFQGTGAADDSGLPNDRFFAVRPEGSVSTLKIQRTERGDSAVYLCASSAQGYEQFFGPGTRLTVL.

This clone came up once. The rearrangement joins TRBV4-3 to TRBJ2-7; D ambiguous. This CDR3 has 13 amino acids. Germline V gene data show CDR1 as LGHNA and CDR2 as YSLEER. The V gene lost 3 bases and the J gene lost 0 bases, with 6 bases spanning the gap. The CDR3, as DNA: TGCGCCAGCAGCCAGGAGAGCTCCTACGAGCAGTACTTC. This sequence encodes CASSQESSYEQYF.

The V and J genes are TRBV11-1 and TRBJ1-6; D is uncertain. Trimming took 2 bases from V and 5 from J, leaving 10 bases between them. The CDR3 sequence is 15 residues long. CDR1 SGHAT and CDR2 FQDESV come from the germline V gene (reference sequence). The CDR3 is CASSLRTVNNSPLHF. The CDR3 DNA is TGTGCCAGCAGCTTACGGACGGTCAATAATTCACCCCTCCACTTT.

The chain couples TRBV28 to TRBJ1-1; possibly TRBD1 for D (6 bases). Germline CDR1 is MDHEN and CDR2 is SYDVKM. The CDR3 contains 13 residues. The CDR3 region is CASAGGAGTEAFF. Here the CDR3 DNA reads TGTGCGAGCGCGGGGGGGGCTGGCACTGAAGCTTTCTTT.

This clone was seen more than once but under ten times. The V and J genes are TRBV9 and TRBJ2-2; D is tentatively TRBD1 or TRBD2 (5 bases each). V was pared by 2 bases and J by 2 bases, with 10 bases between. The germline V gene encodes CDR1 SGDLS and CDR2 YYNGEE. The CDR3 has 15 residues. CDR3 sequence (DNA): TGTGCCAGCAGCGTTCTGGGGGATAACACCGGGGAGCTGTTTTTT. It yields the protein CASSVLGDNTGELFF.

This clone was picked up one time. The genes are TRBV29-1 and TRBJ1-2; 7 positions match TRBD1. This CDR3 contains 14 residues. The V and J ends lost 8 bases and 8 bases, in that order; junction bases with no gene match: 17. Germline assignment: CDR1 SQVTM and CDR2 ANQGSEA. The CDR3 is CSPRPGTEVSGYTF. The CDR3 nucleotides are TGCAGCCCGCGTCCCGGGACAGAGGTAAGCGGCTACACCTTC.

This sequence joins TRBV4-2 and TRBJ2-5; D is undetermined. V was pared by 0 bases and J by 3 bases, with 5 bases between. There are 13 residues in the CDR3. Germline loops: CDR1 LGHNA, CDR2 YNFKEQ. As DNA, the CDR3 is TGTGCCAGCAGCCAAGATTCGGAAGAGACCCAGTACTTC. It encodes CASSQDSEETQYF.

The chain couples TRBV19 to TRBJ1-2; TRBD1 matches 11 bases. The J segment lost 7 bases and the V segment lost 6 bases, leaving 4 bases of the junction unmatched. The CDR3 totals 13 residues. Germline assignment: CDR1 LNHDA and CDR2 SQIVND (reference sequence). The CDR3 DNA reads as TGTGCCAGTAGCTCAGGACAGGGGGCTGGCTACACCTTC. Its translation is CASSSGQGAGYTF.

This clone showed up just once. This chain joins TRBV30 and TRBJ1-4; D not resolved. V dropped 0 bases and J dropped 7 bases, with 15 bases sitting between them. CDR1 and CDR2 from the germline V gene are GTSNPN and SVGIG (reference sequence). The CDR3 consists of 15 residues. The CDR3: CAWSVRGGGREKLFF. As DNA, the CDR3 is TGTGCCTGGAGTGTACGAGGAGGCGGGCGTGAAAAACTGTTTTTT.

The CDR3 spells CASSINGGYYGYTF. Here the CDR3 DNA reads TGTGCCAGTAGTATAAACGGCGGATACTATGGCTACACCTTC. J is TRBJ1-2 and V is TRBV19; D remains ambiguous. There are 14 residues in the CDR3. Trimming shortened V by 2 bases and J by 3 bases, and 10 bases separated the two germline ends. Germline loops: CDR1 LNHDA, CDR2 SQIVND (reference sequence).

This clone was detected only a few times. The rearrangement uses TRBV7-2 and TRBJ2-5; D gene uncertain. Germline V lookup: CDR1 SGHTA, CDR2 FQGNSA. V gave up 7 bases and J gave up 1 base, with 13 bases separating them. CDR3 length equals 14 residues. The DNA for the CDR3 is TGTGCCAGCACCATTAGGGCAGGCCAAGAGACCCAGTACTTC. Encoded protein: CASTIRAGQETQYF.

The rearrangement uses TRBV7-2 and TRBJ2-5; D is unclear. This CDR3 has 12 residues. Trimming pared 5 bases from V and 5 bases from J, leaving 9 bases between. Germline assignment: CDR1 SGHTA and CDR2 FQGNSA. CDR3 protein: CASSTAGETQYF. The CDR3 DNA follows: TGTGCCAGCAGCACAGCCGGGGAGACCCAGTACTTC. The entire variable domain, with the rest obtained from reference TRBV7-2 and TRBJ2-5, is as follows: GAGVSQSPSNKVTEKGKDVELRCDPISGHTALYWYRQSLGQGLEFLIYFQGNSAPDKSGLPSDRFSAERTGGSVSTLTIQRTQQEDSAVYLCASSTAGETQYFGPGTRLLVL.

The V call is TRBV4-3, the J call TRBJ2-7; D perhaps matches TRBD1 (5 bases). Germline-derived CDR1 and CDR2 are LGHNA and YSLEER. The CDR3 is 15 residues long. Trimming stripped 6 bases from V and 3 bases from J, with 18 bases between. DNA for the CDR3: TGCGCCAGCAGTCCCCAAAGTGGGGCCCTCTACGAGCAGTACTTC. Translation gives CASSPQSGALYEQYF.

V gene TRBV15 combines with J gene TRBJ1-5, with D perhaps matching TRBD1 (5 bases). Germline-derived CDR1 and CDR2 are LNHNV and YYDKDF (reference sequence). Trimming left V 6 bases short and J 0 bases short, with 6 bases between. The CDR3 covers 13 residues. The chain's CDR3 is CATRGDSNQPQHF. The CDR3 DNA reads as TGTGCCACCAGAGGGGATAGCAATCAGCCCCAGCATTTT.

This clone was seen only once. The V gene is TRBV19, the J gene TRBJ1-2; D is possibly TRBD1 (6 bases). This CDR3 contains 14 residues. Germline loops: CDR1 LNHDA, CDR2 SQIVND (reference sequence). V shed 9 bases and J shed 2 bases, with 16 bases lying between them. CDR3 sequence: CASEDSQLNYGYTF. CDR3 DNA: TGTGCCAGCGAGGACAGCCAACTCAACTATGGCTACACCTTC.

The genes are TRBV11-3 and TRBJ1-1, with TRBD1 as a possible D gene (5 bases). Germline values: CDR1 SGHNT, CDR2 YENEEA. The length of the CDR3 is 14 residues. The V end lost 2 bases, the J end lost 5 bases, and 12 bases lay between the germline ends. The CDR3 reads CASSLRGPGTEAFF. For the CDR3, the DNA is TGTGCCAGCAGCTTAAGGGGCCCGGGGACTGAAGCTTTCTTT.

The chain carries TRBV25-1 and TRBJ2-7; 7 bases align to TRBD1. The V gene's germline CDR1 is MGHDK and CDR2 SYGVNS. Unmatched junction bases numbered 7, after V lost 8 bases and J lost 0 bases. This CDR3 has 14 residues. CDR3 amino acids: CASGGQPGSYEQYF. CDR3 nucleotide sequence: TGTGCCAGCGGGGGACAGCCCGGCTCCTACGAGCAGTACTTC.

J is TRBJ2-7 and V is TRBV28, with D hard to call. Germline values: CDR1 MDHEN, CDR2 SYDVKM. V was shortened by 7 bases and J by 4 bases, with 11 bases between the two germline ends. This CDR3 is 12 amino acids long. The CDR3 region has the DNA TGTGCCAGCACCTCCCACCCTTACGAGCAGTACTTC. This encodes CASTSHPYEQYF.